This is a list of T cell receptor beta chains from one sample in a study of cytomegalovirus exposure and HLA in healthy donors. Sequencing was performed with immunoSEQ multiplex PCR; in TCRdb, only in-frame clones are kept and a portion is missing. Its table lists tens of thousands of clones. Sequenced material: PBMCs. The receptors here all came from a man aged 18 to 29 in good health and CMV-seropositive. CDR3s include the opening cysteine and the closing phenylalanine or tryptophan. D genes are given only for firm matches.

j_call: TRBJ1-2
v_call: TRBV7-9
d_call: TRBD1
cdr3_aa: CASGSGGAIYGYTF
cdr3_nt: TGTGCCAGCGGCTCAGGGGGCGCGATCTATGGCTACACCTTC

j_call: TRBJ2-7
v_call: TRBV18
d_call: TRBD2
cdr3_aa: CASSPRGSGRYEQYF
cdr3_nt: TGTGCCAGCTCACCACGGGGGTCCGGGAGGTACGAGCAGTACTTC

j_call: TRBJ1-1
v_call: TRBV10-3
d_call: TRBD1
cdr3_aa: CAISEGQDTEAFF
cdr3_nt: TGTGCCATCAGTGAGGGACAGGACACTGAAGCTTTCTTT

j_call: TRBJ1-5
v_call: TRBV6-5
d_call: TRBD1
cdr3_aa: CASRRTGRNQPQHF
cdr3_nt: TGTGCCAGCAGACGGACAGGGCGGAATCAGCCCCAGCATTTT

j_call: TRBJ1-5
v_call: TRBV5-1
d_call: NA
cdr3_aa: CASSFDGSQPQHF
cdr3_nt: TGCGCCAGCAGCTTTGATGGGAGTCAGCCCCAGCATTTT

j_call: TRBJ2-7
v_call: TRBV7-2
d_call: TRBD2
cdr3_aa: CASSLTSGDNEQYF
cdr3_nt: TGTGCCAGCAGCTTGACTAGCGGGGATAACGAGCAGTACTTC

j_call: TRBJ2-7
v_call: TRBV4-2
d_call: NA
cdr3_aa: CASSQESDTAYEQYF
cdr3_nt: TGTGCCAGCAGCCAAGAGTCAGACACCGCCTACGAGCAGTACTTC

j_call: TRBJ2-7
v_call: TRBV7-8
d_call: TRBD1
cdr3_aa: CASSLSGQGAYEQYF
cdr3_nt: TGTGCCAGCAGCTTATCGGGACAGGGGGCCTACGAGCAGTACTTC

j_call: TRBJ2-1
v_call: TRBV7-3
d_call: NA
cdr3_aa: CASSADRYNEQFF
cdr3_nt: TGTGCCAGCAGCGCGGACAGATACAATGAGCAGTTCTTC

j_call: TRBJ2-3
v_call: TRBV29-1
d_call: NA
cdr3_aa: CSVGTAEGTDTQYF
cdr3_nt: TGCAGCGTTGGGACAGCTGAGGGGACAGATACGCAGTATTTT

j_call: TRBJ1-1
v_call: TRBV9
d_call: TRBD1
cdr3_aa: CASTYGTANTEAFF
cdr3_nt: TGTGCCAGCACCTACGGGACAGCGAACACTGAAGCTTTCTTT

j_call: TRBJ2-7
v_call: TRBV28
d_call: NA
cdr3_aa: CASSRGAGTYEQYF
cdr3_nt: TGTGCCAGCAGCCGGGGGGCCGGGACCTACGAGCAGTACTTC

j_call: TRBJ1-3
v_call: TRBV10-3
d_call: NA
cdr3_aa: CAIGIQTGSGNTIYF
cdr3_nt: TGTGCCATCGGGATCCAGACAGGCTCTGGAAACACCATATATTTT

j_call: TRBJ2-2
v_call: TRBV5-8
d_call: NA
cdr3_aa: CASSPGLTGELFF
cdr3_nt: TGTGCCAGCAGCCCGGGTCTCACCGGGGAGCTGTTTTTT

j_call: TRBJ2-5
v_call: TRBV5-8
d_call: TRBD2
cdr3_aa: CASSLAGAQETQYF
cdr3_nt: TGTGCCAGCAGCTTAGCGGGAGCTCAAGAGACCCAGTACTTC

j_call: TRBJ2-5
v_call: TRBV27
d_call: TRBD1
cdr3_aa: CASSFTGGGETQYF
cdr3_nt: TGTGCCAGCAGTTTCACAGGGGGAGGAGAGACCCAGTACTTC

j_call: TRBJ2-7
v_call: TRBV27
d_call: TRBD2
cdr3_aa: CASSLPLFREGLHHEQYF
cdr3_nt: TGTGCCAGCAGTTTACCTCTTTTCAGGGAGGGCCTCCACCACGAGCAGTACTTC

j_call: TRBJ2-7
v_call: TRBV19
d_call: NA
cdr3_aa: CASSIKQAWGEQYF
cdr3_nt: TGTGCCAGTAGTATAAAACAGGCCTGGGGAGAGCAGTACTTC

j_call: TRBJ1-2
v_call: TRBV7-3
d_call: TRBD1
cdr3_aa: CASSLLAQGLDGYTF
cdr3_nt: TGTGCCAGCAGCTTATTGGCACAGGGGTTGGACGGCTACACCTTC

j_call: TRBJ1-2
v_call: TRBV5-6
d_call: TRBD1
cdr3_aa: CASSSWDRYYGYTF
cdr3_nt: TGTGCCAGCAGCTCTTGGGACAGATACTATGGCTACACCTTC

j_call: TRBJ1-3
v_call: TRBV9
d_call: NA
cdr3_aa: CASSAVSSGNTIYF
cdr3_nt: TGTGCCAGCAGCGCCGTGTCCTCTGGAAACACCATATATTTT

j_call: TRBJ2-7
v_call: TRBV7-2
d_call: NA
cdr3_aa: CASTPGGSLYYEQYF
cdr3_nt: TGTGCCAGCACCCCCGGAGGCAGTCTATACTACGAGCAGTACTTC

j_call: TRBJ1-1
v_call: TRBV29-1
d_call: TRBD1
cdr3_aa: CSVWTGENTEAFF
cdr3_nt: TGCAGCGTTTGGACAGGGGAGAACACTGAAGCTTTCTTT

j_call: TRBJ2-7
v_call: TRBV27
d_call: NA
cdr3_aa: CASGLRTPPYEQYF
cdr3_nt: TGTGCCAGCGGACTACGGACTCCGCCCTACGAGCAGTACTTC

j_call: TRBJ2-5
v_call: TRBV12-1
d_call: NA
cdr3_aa: CASSSLAGYQETQYF
cdr3_nt: TGTGCCAGCAGCTCACTAGCGGGGTACCAAGAGACCCAGTACTTC

j_call: TRBJ1-2
v_call: TRBV30
d_call: NA
cdr3_aa: CAWSVPGLNNYGYTF
cdr3_nt: TGTGCCTGGAGTGTACCGGGGTTAAATAACTATGGCTACACCTTC

j_call: TRBJ1-1
v_call: TRBV4-1
d_call: NA
cdr3_aa: CASSQGPQGMSPTEAFF
cdr3_nt: TGCGCCAGCAGCCAAGGACCTCAGGGGATGTCTCCCACTGAAGCTTTCTTT

j_call: TRBJ2-1
v_call: TRBV5-1
d_call: NA
cdr3_aa: CASSYGGWEGDNEQFF
cdr3_nt: TGCGCCAGCAGCTACGGAGGGTGGGAAGGTGACAATGAGCAGTTCTTC

j_call: TRBJ2-1
v_call: TRBV7-2
d_call: NA
cdr3_aa: CASSLVNEQFF
cdr3_nt: TGTGCCAGCAGCTTAGTAAATGAGCAGTTCTTC

j_call: TRBJ2-1
v_call: TRBV4-1
d_call: TRBD2
cdr3_aa: CASSQRLGTSNEQFF
cdr3_nt: TGCGCCAGCAGCCAAAGATTGGGGACTAGCAATGAGCAGTTCTTC

j_call: TRBJ1-4
v_call: TRBV6-1
d_call: NA
cdr3_aa: CASSEIDEKLFF
cdr3_nt: TGTGCCAGCAGTGAAATCGATGAAAAACTGTTTTTT

j_call: TRBJ1-2
v_call: TRBV19
d_call: NA
cdr3_aa: CASSIGASVSYGYTF
cdr3_nt: TGTGCCAGTAGTATAGGAGCGAGTGTCTCCTATGGCTACACCTTC

j_call: TRBJ1-5
v_call: TRBV25-1
d_call: NA
cdr3_aa: CASSELIGKPQHF
cdr3_nt: TGTGCCAGCAGTGAGTTAATCGGGAAGCCCCAGCATTTT

j_call: TRBJ1-4
v_call: TRBV7-9
d_call: NA
cdr3_aa: CASSAGATNEKLFF
cdr3_nt: TGTGCCAGCAGCGCAGGGGCAACTAATGAAAAACTGTTTTTT

j_call: TRBJ1-1
v_call: TRBV5-1
d_call: NA
cdr3_aa: CASSGGDGNTEAFF
cdr3_nt: TGCGCCAGCAGTGGGGGGGATGGCAACACTGAAGCTTTCTTT

j_call: TRBJ2-1
v_call: TRBV29-1
d_call: TRBD1
cdr3_aa: CSGVGQSRNQFF
cdr3_nt: TGCAGCGGAGTGGGACAGTCACGGAATCAGTTCTTC

j_call: TRBJ2-2
v_call: TRBV6-5
d_call: NA
cdr3_aa: CASSPGNSGELFF
cdr3_nt: TGTGCCAGCAGTCCAGGGAATTCCGGGGAGCTGTTTTTT

j_call: TRBJ2-1
v_call: TRBV9
d_call: TRBD1
cdr3_aa: CASTGTGRGNNEQFF
cdr3_nt: TGTGCCAGCACAGGGACAGGCCGAGGGAACAATGAGCAGTTCTTC

j_call: TRBJ2-7
v_call: TRBV28
d_call: NA
cdr3_aa: CASSILAGQLSYEQYF
cdr3_nt: TGTGCCAGCAGTATCCTAGCCGGACAGCTATCCTACGAGCAGTACTTC

j_call: TRBJ1-4
v_call: TRBV9
d_call: NA
cdr3_aa: CASSRGEKLFF
cdr3_nt: TGTGCCAGCAGCAGAGGCGAAAAACTGTTTTTT

j_call: TRBJ2-7
v_call: TRBV19
d_call: TRBD1
cdr3_aa: CASSTGTGGSYEQYF
cdr3_nt: TGTGCCAGTAGTACCGGGACAGGCGGCTCCTACGAGCAGTACTTC

j_call: TRBJ1-2
v_call: TRBV5-1
d_call: NA
cdr3_aa: CASSSPLGAYSGYTF
cdr3_nt: TGCGCCAGCAGCTCCCCTTTGGGGGCGTATAGTGGCTACACCTTC

j_call: TRBJ2-5
v_call: TRBV2
d_call: NA
cdr3_aa: CASTNSPRAETQYF
cdr3_nt: TGTGCCAGCACCAATTCCCCGAGGGCAGAGACCCAGTACTTC

j_call: TRBJ1-1
v_call: TRBV19
d_call: NA
cdr3_aa: CASSIVSGGYTEAFF
cdr3_nt: TGTGCCAGTAGTATAGTATCAGGAGGATACACTGAAGCTTTCTTT

j_call: TRBJ1-2
v_call: TRBV7-2
d_call: NA
cdr3_aa: CASSLEVLGGYTF
cdr3_nt: TGTGCCAGCAGCTTAGAGGTACTAGGGGGCTACACCTTC

j_call: TRBJ2-2
v_call: TRBV7-6
d_call: TRBD1
cdr3_aa: CASSRPGTGSNTGELFF
cdr3_nt: TGTGCCAGCAGCCGTCCCGGGACAGGGAGTAACACCGGGGAGCTGTTTTTT

j_call: TRBJ2-1
v_call: TRBV2
d_call: TRBD2
cdr3_aa: CASSPGTSGSVYNEQFF
cdr3_nt: TGTGCCAGCAGCCCCGGGACTAGCGGGAGTGTCTACAATGAGCAGTTCTTC

j_call: TRBJ2-7
v_call: TRBV27
d_call: TRBD1
cdr3_aa: CASSPGQGPPGEYF
cdr3_nt: TGTGCCAGCAGCCCGGGACAGGGGCCACCGGGGGAGTACTTC

j_call: TRBJ1-1
v_call: TRBV11-3
d_call: TRBD1
cdr3_aa: CASSQGQGMNTEAFF
cdr3_nt: TGTGCCAGCAGCCAGGGACAGGGCATGAACACTGAAGCTTTCTTT

j_call: TRBJ2-7
v_call: TRBV27
d_call: TRBD1
cdr3_aa: CASSPGDRESNEQYF
cdr3_nt: TGTGCCAGCAGTCCTGGGGACAGGGAGTCTAACGAGCAGTACTTC

j_call: TRBJ1-2
v_call: TRBV2
d_call: NA
cdr3_aa: CASSLDTTNYGYTF
cdr3_nt: TGTGCCAGCAGCCTCGACACAACTAACTATGGCTACACCTTC

j_call: TRBJ2-5
v_call: TRBV7-9
d_call: NA
cdr3_aa: CASSPLQAGHGETQYF
cdr3_nt: TGTGCCAGCTCACCCCTTCAGGCGGGCCATGGGGAGACCCAGTACTTC

j_call: TRBJ1-4
v_call: TRBV28
d_call: NA
cdr3_aa: CASIAVLATNEKLFF
cdr3_nt: TGTGCCAGCATAGCGGTCTTGGCAACTAATGAAAAACTGTTTTTT

j_call: TRBJ2-7
v_call: TRBV18
d_call: NA
cdr3_aa: CASSPLGGANYEQYF
cdr3_nt: TGTGCCAGCTCACCTCTAGGAGGGGCCAACTACGAGCAGTACTTC

j_call: TRBJ2-3
v_call: TRBV6-1
d_call: TRBD2
cdr3_aa: CASSEASGGGADTQYF
cdr3_nt: TGTGCCAGCAGTGAAGCTAGCGGGGGCGGTGCAGATACGCAGTATTTT